This TCR beta chain emerged from a study of T-cell memory formation after mild COVID-19. Germline V gene data show CDR1 as KGHSH and CDR2 as LQKENI. The CDR3 has 15 amino acids. The V end was cut by 3 bases, the J end by 2 bases, with 13 bases between. TCRdb reprocessed the 5' RACE reads via MiXCR and lists one record per CDR3 protein. The sample carries fewer than 550,000 distinct CDR3 sequences, 20% recorded once. This clonotype was detected a few times. Its antigen is undetermined. Regarding the study as a whole: Shrinking CD4+ clones were chiefly CM and EM; CD8+ ones were chiefly EMRA. Some clones that responded turned up in pre-infection memory, which suggests that cross-reactive memory joined in.

V and J are TRBV18 and TRBJ1-1; D ambiguous. Input material: PBMCs or a T cell subset sorted from them (not recorded which). The clonotype was recovered from an adult woman who had mild COVID-19 (a few samples of this study predate the infection). Cell type and time point are not known. This CDR3 is CASSPSRQPNTEAFF. In DNA, the CDR3 is TGTGCCAGCTCACCCTCAAGGCAGCCCAACACTGAAGCTTTCTTT.